The 28 T cell receptor beta chains below all came from one sample that was sequenced in a study of T cells in women clearing cervical HPV infection (dated by TCRdb to the late 2010s). Receptor amplification or capture employed the immunoSEQ multiplex PCR assay. TCRdb mirrors the immuneACCESS table, restricted to in-frame sequences. Some clones are absent from its copies; in checked studies, under half trace to an unresolved V gene, and the reason for the others is unknown. The table for this sample lists some 40,000 clones. The ten largest clonotypes hold 4.8% of the sample. The material sequenced was blood buffy coat. These receptor sequences come from a woman aged 18 to 75 with a cervical HPV16 infection that either progressed to CIN3+ or cleared (not recorded which).

With respect to this clone: The CDR3 end lies 3 residues beyond the end of the read and is filled in from the germline J gene. The chain joins TRBV11-1 to TRBJ2-1; 7 nucleotides match TRBD1. The CDR3 has 11 amino acids. Losses at the gene ends were 5 bases for V and 9 bases for J; bases not matched to a gene: 1. Germline assignment: CDR1 SGHAT and CDR2 FQDESV (reference sequence). This CDR3 reads CASSTGVEQFF. The part of the CDR3 DNA that was read is TGTGCCAGCAGCACAGGGGTTGAG.

Turning to this clone: The CDR3 end falls 3 residues outside the read, so it is completed with the germline J gene. The V call is TRBV6-2 or TRBV6-3, the J call TRBJ2-7; TRBD1 matches at 11 bases. Germline assignment: CDR1 MNHEY and CDR2 SVGEGT. CDR3 size: 15 residues. V shed 4 bases and J 3 bases; nucleotides not matched to a gene: 5. The CDR3 sequence: CASSSRGTGGYEQYF. CDR3 DNA, as far as it was read: TGTGCCAGCAGTTCCCGGGGGACAGGGGGCTACGAG.

Details on this clone: The read halts 3 residues ahead of the CDR3 end, with the missing end drawn from the germline J gene. The J gene is TRBJ2-5, the V gene TRBV19; 8 bases are shared with TRBD2. Germline CDR1 and CDR2: LNHDA and SQIVND (reference sequence). The CDR3 sequence is 13 residues long. J lost 3 bases, V lost 4 bases, and 1 base had no gene match. The CDR3 sequence is CASSRAGEETQYF. Incomplete CDR3 DNA: TGTGCCAGTAGTAGAGCGGGGGAAGAGACC.

A note on this clone: The observed sequence ends 3 residues before the CDR3 terminus, with the missing tail filled in from the germline J gene. J is TRBJ1-5 and V is TRBV12-5, with D unclear. CDR1 LGHNT and CDR2 FRNRAP come from the germline V gene. This CDR3 spans 14 amino acids. V was cut by 0 bases and J by 4 bases, with 7 bases left in between. The sequenced CDR3 bases are TGTGCTAGTGGTTTGGTACTAGGTAATCAGCCC. The encoded protein is CASGLVLGNQP. The whole CDR3 sequence reads CASGLVLGNQPQHF.

Notes on this clone: The read finishes 3 residues shy of the CDR3 end, and the germline J gene is used to complete it. The V call is TRBV5-8, the J call TRBJ2-5, with D maybe TRBD1 (6 bases). Trimming shortened V by 0 bases and J by 0 bases, and 9 bases separated the two germline ends. The germline CDR1 and CDR2 sequences are SGHTS and YDEGEE. CDR3 length equals 15 residues. The CDR3 sequence is CASSLGGRYQETQYF. The DNA read from the CDR3 is TGTGCCAGCAGCTTGGGGGGGCGGTACCAAGAGACC.

In the case of this clone: The CDR3 end lies 3 residues beyond the end of the read and is filled in from the germline J gene. The V and J genes are TRBV5-1 and TRBJ1-5; D is ambiguous. Trimming cost V 0 bases and J 0 bases, with 10 bases left between them. The CDR3 is 16 residues long. CDR1 is SGHRS and CDR2 is YFSETQ in the germline V gene. CDR3 region: CASSLDGVYSNQPQHF. CDR3 DNA, as far as it was read: TGCGCCAGCAGCTTGGACGGGGTGTATAGCAATCAGCCC.

About this clone: The read halts 3 residues ahead of the CDR3 end, with the missing end drawn from the germline J gene. The chain carries TRBV5-6 and TRBJ1-2; D uncertain. The V end lost 0 bases, the J end lost 4 bases, and 10 bases lay between the germline ends. The CDR3 is 14 amino acids. Germline assignment: CDR1 SGHDT and CDR2 YYEEEE. Incomplete CDR3 DNA: TGTGCCAGCAGCTTGGGTCCGGGTACCTATGGC. This gives the protein CASSLGPGTYG. The full CDR3 sequence reads CASSLGPGTYGYTF.

With regard to this clone: Coverage ceases 3 residues before the CDR3 finishes, and the germline J gene fills in the end. This chain connects TRBV20-1 to TRBJ1-5; D perhaps matches TRBD1 (5 bases). With 0 bases removed from V and 5 bases from J, the gap between germline ends came to 14 bases. This CDR3 has 15 residues. Germline V gives CDR1 DFQATT, CDR2 SNEGSKA (reference sequence). CDR3 DNA, as far as it was read: TGCAGTGCTAGAGATGGGCCCTGGGGCGATCAGCCC. Protein sequence: CSARDGPWGDQP. The whole CDR3 protein is CSARDGPWGDQPQHF.

Concerning this clone: The observed sequence ends 3 residues before the CDR3 terminus, with the missing tail filled in from the germline J gene. V is TRBV6-2 or TRBV6-3 and J is TRBJ1-5; TRBD1 matches at 8 bases. This CDR3 spans 15 amino acids. Germline CDR1 and CDR2: MNHEY and SVGEGT. After removal of 6 bases from V and 7 bases from J, the junction contained 11 bases not matched to a gene. The CDR3 DNA, read in part, is TGTGCCAGCAGCTGGGACAGGCTAAGAGGGCAGCCC. Translation gives CASSWDRLRGQP. The entire CDR3 sequence reads CASSWDRLRGQPQHF.

As regards this clone: The read halts 3 residues ahead of the CDR3 end, with the missing end drawn from the germline J gene. The chain carries TRBV2 and TRBJ2-1; 9 nucleotides match TRBD2. J lost 6 bases, V lost 10 bases, and 7 bases had no gene match. The CDR3 runs 13 residues. Germline V gene sequence: CDR1 SNHLY, CDR2 FYNNEI. CDR3 bases read: TGTGCCACCGCCGGGACTAGCTTCAATGAG. The encoded protein is CATAGTSFNE. Given in full, the CDR3 is CATAGTSFNEQFF.

As concerns this clone: The read finishes 3 residues shy of the CDR3 end, and the germline J gene is used to complete it. The gene calls are TRBV19 and TRBJ2-7; D remains ambiguous. This CDR3 comprises 13 residues. Germline CDR1 reads LNHDA; CDR2 reads SQIVND (reference sequence). The germline V and J ends were trimmed by 5 bases and 4 bases, with 12 bases remaining between them. The CDR3 DNA, read in part, is TGTGCCAGTAGTCCGTCCGACGGGTACGAG. Its translation is CASSPSDGYE. The full CDR3 protein is CASSPSDGYEQYF.

As to this clone: At one boundary the junction diverges from the germline segment, which might be a read error. The sequence runs out 3 residues before the end of the CDR3; the remainder is reconstructed from the germline J gene. This chain uses TRBV7-7 with TRBJ2-7; perhaps TRBD1 as D (5 bases). This CDR3 is built from 15 residues. Per the germline V gene, CDR1 is SSHAT and CDR2 is FNYEAQ (reference sequence). The covered CDR3 bases are TGTGCTAGCAGCCGTTTTAGGGGCGTCTCCTACGAG. This encodes CASSRFRGVSYE. The CDR3 reads in full as CASSRFRGVSYEQYF.

The CDR3 is CASTGGQAMNYGYTF. CDR3 DNA (partial): TGTGCCAGCACCGGGGGGCAGGCAATGAACTATGGC. This rearrangement joins TRBV2 to TRBJ1-2; perhaps TRBD1 as D (6 bases). The read finishes 3 residues shy of the CDR3 end, and the germline J gene is used to complete it. V was cut by 7 bases and J by 2 bases, with 17 bases left in between. Germline V gives CDR1 SNHLY, CDR2 FYNNEI. CDR3 length: 15 amino acids.

As regards this clone: The read ends 3 residues shy of where the CDR3 ends; the end is completed using the germline J gene. The chain has TRBV7-2 and TRBJ2-3; D is undetermined. Trimming took off 4 bases at V and 4 bases at J, with 12 bases between the two ends. CDR1 and CDR2 (germline): SGHTA, FQGNSA. The CDR3 covers 14 residues. The sequenced CDR3 bases are TGTGCCAGCAGCTCACAAGGGCTCGCAGATACG. Protein product: CASSSQGLADT. The whole CDR3 protein is CASSSQGLADTQYF.

Worth noting for this clone: Read sequence stops 3 residues before the CDR3 end, and the germline J gene provides the missing end. V gene TRBV7-6 combines with J gene TRBJ2-5; the match to TRBD2 covers 7 bases. CDR3 length equals 16 residues. Germline V gene data show CDR1 as SGHVS and CDR2 as FNYEAQ. Germline trimming cut 2 bases from V and 1 base from J; bases unmatched to any gene: 7. Incomplete CDR3 DNA: TGTGCCAGCAGCTTAAGCGATCGCGGGGGCCAAGAGACC. Its protein is CASSLSDRGGQET. The CDR3 in full is CASSLSDRGGQETQYF.

Comment on this clone: The CDR3 end falls 3 residues outside the read, so it is completed with the germline J gene. V and J are TRBV5-4 and TRBJ2-2; TRBD2 agrees at 9 bases. V gave up 3 bases and J gave up 5 bases; unmatched junction bases: 5. The CDR3 sequence is 15 residues long. Germline values: CDR1 SGHNT, CDR2 YYREEE (reference sequence). The covered CDR3 bases are TGTGCCAGCAGCTATGGCGGGGGGGATACCGGGGAG. Protein product: CASSYGGGDTGE. The whole CDR3 reads CASSYGGGDTGELFF.

With respect to this clone: The CDR3 goes on 3 residues after the read ends, and that part is filled in from the germline J gene. The chain employs TRBV12-3 or TRBV12-4 and TRBJ1-1, with TRBD1 as a possible D gene (5 bases). The length of the CDR3 is 15 residues. V was clipped by 3 bases and J by 1 base, with 12 bases between them. CDR3 bases read: TGTGCCAGCAGTTTTGGCCAGGGTAGGAACACTGAA. This gives the protein CASSFGQGRNTE. The full CDR3 protein reads CASSFGQGRNTEAFF.

The sequenced part of the CDR3 DNA is TGCAGTGCTAGACCACTAGCGGGCACAGATACG. Protein product: CSARPLAGTDT. The whole CDR3 reads CSARPLAGTDTQYF. The rearrangement links TRBV20-1 to TRBJ2-3; TRBD2 aligns across 8 bases. The read is 3 residues too short to cover the CDR3 end, so that end is filled in from the germline J gene. Germline CDR1 and CDR2: DFQATT and SNEGSKA (reference sequence). The CDR3 is 14 amino acids. Unmatched junction bases numbered 2, after V lost 2 bases and J lost 1 base.

Comment on this clone: From the germline J gene comes the end of the CDR3, since the read stops 3 residues before it. V and J are TRBV7-3 and TRBJ2-2; 13 bases are shared with TRBD2. With V trimmed by 1 base and J by 6 bases, 8 bases remained unmatched. Germline CDR1 reads SGHTA; CDR2 reads FQGTGA. This CDR3 comprises 18 residues. CDR3 bases read: TGTGCCAGCAGCTTAAAACGGGGGACTAGCGGGGCCTCCGGGGAG. Its translation: CASSLKRGTSGASGE. The complete CDR3 reads CASSLKRGTSGASGELFF. Full variable domain (remainder filled in from reference TRBV7-3 and TRBJ2-2): GAGVSQTPSNKVTEKGKYVELRCDPISGHTALYWYRQSLGQGPEFLIYFQGTGAADDSGLPNDRFFAVRPEGSVSTLKIQRTERGDSAVYLCASSLKRGTSGASGELFFGEGSRLTVL.

Turning to this clone: The DNA ends 3 residues before the CDR3 does, and the rest of the CDR3 is filled in from the germline J gene. The chain is built from TRBV7-2 and TRBJ1-4, with D possibly matching TRBD1 (5 bases). This CDR3 region has 13 residues. V lost 5 bases and J 10 bases, leaving 14 bases between the germline ends. The germline V gene has CDR1 SGHTA and CDR2 FQGNSA. The sequenced CDR3 bases are TGTGCCAGCAGCAACCGACAGCAAGGAAAA. Protein: CASSNRQQGK. The full CDR3 protein is CASSNRQQGKLFF.

In regard to this clone: The read halts 3 residues ahead of the CDR3 end, with the missing end drawn from the germline J gene. V gene TRBV2 combines with J gene TRBJ1-6; 8 bases align to TRBD1. CDR1 and CDR2 (germline): SNHLY, FYNNEI. The CDR3 runs to 13 residues. V shed 6 bases and J 7 bases; nucleotides not matched to a gene: 2. CDR3 DNA (partial): TGTGCCAGCAGGGGGACAGGCAATTCACCC. This gives the protein CASRGTGNSP. The complete CDR3 reads CASRGTGNSPLHF. The full variable domain, its missing parts supplied by reference TRBV2 and TRBJ1-6, is EPEVTQTPSHQVTQMGQEVILRCVPISNHLYFYWYRQILGQKVEFLVSFYNNEISEKSEIFDDQFSVERPDGSNFTLKIRSTKLEDSAMYFCASRGTGNSPLHFGNGTRLTVT.

To note about this clone: The missing CDR3 end, 3 residues past where the read stops, is filled in from the germline J gene. The J gene is TRBJ2-5, the V gene TRBV5-1; D call uncertain. Germline CDR1 SGHRS, CDR2 YFSETQ. Trimming removed 0 bases at V and 0 bases at J, with 3 bases between. CDR3 length equals 13 residues. The covered CDR3 bases are TGCGCCAGCAGCTTGGACAACCAAGAGACC. This codes for CASSLDNQET. The full CDR3 protein reads CASSLDNQETQYF. The full variable domain, rest sourced from reference TRBV5-1 and TRBJ2-5, is KAGVTQTPRYLIKTRGQQVTLSCSPISGHRSVSWYQQTPGQGLQFLFEYFSETQRNKGNFPGRFSGRQFSNSRSEMNVSTLELGDSALYLCASSLDNQETQYFGPGTRLLVL.

Comment on this clone: The read halts 3 residues ahead of the CDR3 end, with the missing end drawn from the germline J gene. V is TRBV15 and J is TRBJ1-2, with TRBD1 matching over 7 bases. CDR3 length: 12 amino acids. In germline, CDR1 is LNHNV, CDR2 YYDKDF (reference sequence). CDR3 DNA, as far as it was read: TGTGCCACCAGCAAAAACAGGGGTAGC. This sequence encodes CATSKNRGS. The CDR3 in full is CATSKNRGSYTF.

Worth noting for this clone: The CDR3 extends 3 residues past the end of the read, so its final part is completed from the germline J gene. The V call is TRBV2, the J call TRBJ2-7; 9 nucleotides match TRBD1. CDR3 length: 13 residues. Looked up from germline, CDR1 is SNHLY and CDR2 is FYNNEI. V lost 6 bases and J lost 4; bases outside the gene matches: 4. The CDR3 here is CASRPGQGYEQYF. The CDR3 DNA, read in part, is TGTGCCAGCAGGCCGGGACAGGGATACGAG.

Of note for this clone: The observed sequence ends 3 residues before the CDR3 terminus, with the missing tail filled in from the germline J gene. J is TRBJ2-5 and V is TRBV10-3, with TRBD1 matching 7 bases. Looked up from germline, CDR1 is ENHRY and CDR2 is SYGVKD. CDR3 length equals 15 residues. V lost 8 bases, J lost 2 bases, and 11 bases stayed unmatched. This CDR3 reads CAIGEPGTAQETQYF. The CDR3 bases that were read are TGTGCCATCGGCGAGCCCGGGACAGCACAAGAGACC.

Of note for this clone: Read sequence stops 3 residues before the CDR3 end, and the germline J gene provides the missing end. The chain is built from TRBV20-1 and TRBJ1-4, with a tentative D call TRBD1 (5 bases). Trimming took 0 bases from V and 4 from J, leaving 9 bases between them. CDR3 size: 14 residues. In germline, CDR1 is DFQATT, CDR2 SNEGSKA (reference sequence). The sequenced CDR3 bases are TGCAGTGCTAGAGATCAGGGCGGTAATGAAAAA. This gives the protein CSARDQGGNEK. The entire CDR3 is CSARDQGGNEKLFF.

Concerning this clone itself: Read sequence stops 3 residues before the CDR3 end, and the germline J gene provides the missing end. The chain combines TRBV29-1 with TRBJ1-3, with D uncertain. The germline gives CDR1 SQVTM, CDR2 ANQGSEA. The V gene lost 8 bases and the J gene lost 6 bases, with 20 bases spanning the gap. This CDR3 has 14 residues. The CDR3 bases that were read are TGCAGCACCCTCTTGCCGGGGAGGGCAAACACC. Its protein is CSTLLPGRANT. The complete CDR3 reads CSTLLPGRANTIYF.

As for this clone: The read ends 3 residues before the CDR3 terminus; that terminus is restored from the germline J gene. The chain couples TRBV11-2 to TRBJ2-5, with 8 bases identical to TRBD2. Germline assignment: CDR1 SGHAT and CDR2 FQNNGV. V lost 1 base, J lost 4 bases, and 5 bases stayed unmatched. CDR3 size: 15 residues. CDR3 bases read: TGTGCCAGCAGCTTAGGTTCCAGCGGGGGAGAGACC. This codes for CASSLGSSGGET. The whole CDR3 region reads CASSLGSSGGETQYF.